Listed here are 30 T cell receptor beta chains from one sample, sequenced in a study of OX40 agonist ivuxolimab in advanced cancers. Here immunoSEQ multiplex PCR was the method, and the copy in TCRdb shows in-frame clones only, minus some. Among 70,000 to 95,000 clones listed, around 90% were seen once. Sequenced material: CD4+ or CD8+ T cells sorted from blood, taken in a trial of the OX40 agonist ivuxolimab. The receptors originated from an adult with an advanced solid tumor such as melanoma, head and neck, liver or kidney cancer.

This chain connects TRBV6-1 to TRBJ1-5; 7 nucleotides agree with TRBD1. Per germline, CDR1 MNHNS and CDR2 SASEGT. The CDR3 runs to 13 residues. V shed 7 bases and J 7 bases; nucleotides not matched to a gene: 7. In nucleotides, the CDR3 is TGTGCCAGCACCCCACAGGGGTGGCAGCCCCAGCATTTT. This codes for CASTPQGWQPQHF.

The rearrangement uses TRBV5-4 and TRBJ2-1, with a weak D call TRBD2 (5 bases). V lost 1 base and J 4 bases, leaving 9 bases between the germline ends. The CDR3 totals 14 residues. Per the germline V gene, CDR1 is SGHNT and CDR2 is YYREEE (reference sequence). The CDR3 sequence is CASSLSGSYNEQFF. CDR3 nucleotide sequence: TGTGCCAGCAGCTTGTCGGGATCTTACAATGAGCAGTTCTTC.

The rearrangement joins TRBV28 to TRBJ1-4; D not resolved. Trimming pared 7 bases from V and 4 bases from J, leaving 13 bases between. CDR1 and CDR2 (germline): MDHEN, SYDVKM. The CDR3 runs 14 residues. Here the CDR3 reads CASKPPGGNEKLFF. The CDR3 DNA follows: TGTGCCAGCAAGCCCCCAGGTGGTAATGAAAAACTGTTTTTT.

The chain couples TRBV5-4 to TRBJ2-5, with D perhaps matching TRBD1 (5 bases). CDR3 length: 14 amino acids. Per the germline V gene, CDR1 is SGHNT and CDR2 is YYREEE (reference sequence). V lost 2 bases and J 5 bases, leaving 13 bases between the germline ends. The CDR3 DNA reads as TGTGCCAGCAGCTTAAACACAGGCCGGGAGACCCAGTACTTC. Translated: CASSLNTGRETQYF.

The chain couples TRBV6-6 to TRBJ1-4, with a tentative D call TRBD1 (5 bases). The germline V gene encodes CDR1 MNHNY and CDR2 SVGAGI (reference sequence). This CDR3 is 13 amino acids long. The ends were cut back, 7 bases at V and 8 bases at J, with 14 bases in the middle. As DNA, the CDR3 is TGTGCCAGCATCAAAGACTGGGGGGAAAAACTGTTTTTT. It translates to CASIKDWGEKLFF.

The chain combines TRBV19 with TRBJ2-6; 8 nucleotides agree with TRBD1. Germline V lookup: CDR1 LNHDA, CDR2 SQIVND (reference sequence). This CDR3 is 19 amino acids long. V lost 6 bases, J lost 0 bases, and 13 bases stayed unmatched. The CDR3 here is CASSSGTGSWSSGANVLTF. The CDR3 nucleotides are TGTGCCAGTAGCTCGGGGACAGGTAGTTGGAGCTCTGGGGCCAACGTCCTGACTTTC. Based on the CDR3 plus reference TRBV19 and TRBJ2-6, the full variable domain is DGGITQSPKYLFRKEGQNVTLSCEQNLNHDAMYWYRQDPGQGLRLIYYSQIVNDFQKGDIAEGYSVSREKKESFPLTVTSAQKNPTAFYLCASSSGTGSWSSGANVLTFGAGSRLTVL.

The rearrangement links TRBV15 to TRBJ1-2; D gene ambiguous. Germline V lookup: CDR1 LNHNV, CDR2 YYDKDF (reference sequence). V lost 0 bases and J lost 8, with 10 bases in between. CDR3 length: 13 amino acids. CDR3 in amino acids: CATSRDRIWGYTF. In DNA, the CDR3 is TGTGCCACCAGCAGAGACAGGATCTGGGGCTACACCTTC.

The rearrangement joins TRBV7-2 to TRBJ2-7; 10 bases agree with TRBD2. V shed 1 base and J 0 bases; nucleotides not matched to a gene: 6. This CDR3 comprises 17 residues. Germline CDR1 and CDR2: SGHTA and FQGNSA. CDR3 sequence: CASSLGSGRTFSYEQYF. DNA for the CDR3: TGTGCCAGCAGCTTAGGTAGCGGGAGGACCTTCTCCTACGAGCAGTACTTC.

The chain couples TRBV27 to TRBJ1-1; weak D call: TRBD1 (5 bases). CDR1 and CDR2 from the germline V gene are MNHEY and SMNVEV (reference sequence). This CDR3 is 14 amino acids long. Trimming left V 6 bases short and J 1 base short, with 12 bases between. The CDR3 DNA reads TGTGCCAGCAGGTTCTCGGGGGGGAACACTGAAGCTTTCTTT. Residues: CASRFSGGNTEAFF.

The V gene is TRBV10-3, the J gene TRBJ1-1; TRBD1 agrees at 10 bases. The V gene end was trimmed by 6 bases and the J gene end by 5 bases; junction bases not matched to a gene: 6. This CDR3 is built from 14 residues. Looked up from germline, CDR1 is ENHRY and CDR2 is SYGVKD. CDR3 DNA: TGTGCCATCAGGCCCGGGACAGGGGAAACTGAAGCTTTCTTT. It translates to CAIRPGTGETEAFF.

Note on this clone: Different DNA sequences within this sample yield the same CDR3. The rearrangement uses TRBV18 and TRBJ2-2; D is unclear. CDR1 and CDR2 from the germline V gene are KGHSH and LQKENI. The CDR3 totals 13 residues. Trimming cost V 0 bases and J 2 bases, with 1 base left between them. Here the CDR3 reads CASSPPNTGELFF. CDR3 in DNA: TGTGCCAGCTCACCACCAAACACCGGGGAGCTGTTTTTT.

In DNA form, the CDR3 reads TGTGCCAGCAGCGGGCAGGGGGCGTACGATGAAAAACTGTTTTTT. Translation gives CASSGQGAYDEKLFF. The chain combines TRBV7-9 with TRBJ1-4; 8 bases map to TRBD1. The trim removed 5 bases at V and 6 bases at J, leaving 8 bases unmatched. This CDR3 has 15 amino acids. Germline V gives CDR1 SEHNR, CDR2 FQNEAQ (reference sequence).

This rearrangement joins TRBV10-3 to TRBJ1-2; D unresolved. The germline V and J ends were trimmed by 5 bases and 0 bases, with 10 bases remaining between them. Germline-derived CDR1 and CDR2 are ENHRY and SYGVKD. The CDR3 contains 14 residues. The CDR3 region has the DNA TGTGCCATCAGTATGGCAATAGCTAACTATGGCTACACCTTC. Protein sequence: CAISMAIANYGYTF.

CDR3 loop: CASEQGINEQFF. CDR3 nucleotide sequence: TGTGCCAGCGAGCAGGGGATCAATGAGCAGTTCTTC. The rearrangement joins TRBV28 to TRBJ2-1; D may be TRBD1 (6 bases). The V end lost 8 bases, the J end lost 6 bases, and 11 bases lay between the germline ends. Looked up from germline, CDR1 is MDHEN and CDR2 is SYDVKM. The CDR3 is 12 residues long. Using reference TRBV28 and TRBJ2-1 for the parts outside the CDR3, the full variable domain is DVKVTQSSRYLVKRTGEKVFLECVQDMDHENMFWYRQDPGLGLRLIYFSYDVKMKEKGDIPEGYSVSREKKERFSLILESASTNQTSMYLCASEQGINEQFFGPGTRLTVL.

The rearrangement links TRBV5-5 to TRBJ2-5; 7 nucleotides match TRBD1. The V and J ends lost 0 bases and 2 bases, in that order; junction bases with no gene match: 1. This CDR3 has 14 amino acids. CDR1 is SGHKS, CDR2 YYEKEE, per germline (reference sequence). CDR3 nucleotides: TGTGCCAGCAGCTTGGGACAGGGTCAAGAGACCCAGTACTTC. This translates into CASSLGQGQETQYF.

This rearrangement joins TRBV4-3 to TRBJ2-1; 7 bases are a match to TRBD1. V dropped 1 base and J dropped 7; count of bases not matched to a gene: 10. Germline V gives CDR1 LGHNA, CDR2 YSLEER. This CDR3 is built from 16 residues. This chain's CDR3 is CASSQGESPTGNEQFF. The CDR3 DNA reads as TGCGCCAGCAGCCAAGGGGAATCTCCGACAGGGAATGAGCAGTTCTTC.

The chain has TRBV10-3 and TRBJ2-3; TRBD2 matches 7 bases. CDR3 size: 17 residues. V lost 2 bases to trimming and J lost 2 bases; unmatched junction nucleotides: 10. Germline V gene sequence: CDR1 ENHRY, CDR2 SYGVKD. This CDR3 is CAISEISTSAYTDTQYF. In nucleotides, the CDR3 is TGTGCCATCAGTGAGATTAGTACTAGCGCCTACACAGATACGCAGTATTTT.

This sequence joins TRBV18 and TRBJ1-2, with TRBD1 matching 8 bases. The CDR3 extends over 12 amino acids. Trimming took 5 bases from V and 8 from J; bases not matched to a gene: 4. CDR1 KGHSH and CDR2 LQKENI come from the germline V gene. This CDR3 reads CASSGQGDGYTF. CDR3 in DNA: TGTGCCAGCTCAGGACAGGGCGACGGCTACACCTTC.

The V and J genes are TRBV2 and TRBJ2-7; the D call may be TRBD1 or TRBD2 (6 bases each). The CDR3 has 15 amino acids. Trimming stripped 4 bases from V and 4 bases from J, with 17 bases between. Germline CDR1 and CDR2: SNHLY and FYNNEI. The CDR3 loop is CASSVGAAGTYEQYF. CDR3 DNA sequence: TGTGCCAGCAGTGTGGGGGCAGCGGGTACATACGAGCAGTACTTC.

The chain is built from TRBV25-1 and TRBJ1-1, with D perhaps matching TRBD1 (5 bases). The germline gives CDR1 MGHDK, CDR2 SYGVNS. The CDR3 runs to 16 residues. Trimming took 1 base from V and 3 from J, leaving 15 bases between them. The CDR3 coding sequence is TGTGCCAGCAGTGAATGGGGCAGCAATACCGACACTGAAGCTTTCTTT. Encoded protein: CASSEWGSNTDTEAFF.

V usage is TRBV19 and J usage is TRBJ2-5; no definite D call. Trimming took 6 bases from V and 5 from J, leaving 10 bases between them. This CDR3 has 12 amino acids. Looked up from germline, CDR1 is LNHDA and CDR2 is SQIVND (reference sequence). The CDR3, as DNA: TGTGCCAGTAGAGGTGTAGGGGAGACCCAGTACTTC. Its translation: CASRGVGETQYF.

The V and J genes are TRBV5-1 and TRBJ2-2, with 8 bases that match TRBD1. CDR1 and CDR2 from the germline V gene are SGHRS and YFSETQ. J gave up 7 bases and V 0 bases, and 5 bases lay outside the gene matches. The CDR3 spans 15 residues. The CDR3 loop is CASSLAQGAVGELFF. Written as DNA, the CDR3 is TGCGCCAGCAGCTTGGCTCAGGGGGCCGTCGGGGAGCTGTTTTTT.

This clone was picked up one time. The V and J genes are TRBV21-1 and TRBJ1-4. TRBV21-1 has pseudogene status. CDR3 length: 14 residues. CDR3 sequence reads: CASSNQDLGEKLFF. The CDR3 coding sequence is TGTGCCAGCAGCAATCAGGATTTGGGGGAAAAACTGTTTTTT.

This rearrangement joins TRBV9 to TRBJ2-2; the D gene is possibly TRBD1 (6 bases). V shed 0 bases and J shed 6 bases, with 18 bases lying between them. The CDR3 loop spans 17 amino acids. Per germline, CDR1 SGDLS and CDR2 YYNGEE. The CDR3: CASSVAGQDSIPGELFF. DNA of the CDR3: TGTGCCAGCAGCGTAGCGGGCCAGGACAGTATCCCCGGGGAGCTGTTTTTT.

This chain joins TRBV15 and TRBJ1-2, with D perhaps matching TRBD1 (6 bases). Germline V gene lookup returns CDR1 LNHNV and CDR2 YYDKDF (reference sequence). The CDR3 covers 19 residues. V gave up 0 bases and J gave up 1 base, with 21 bases separating them. CDR3: CATSRDQRSGAPYNYGYTF. CDR3 DNA: TGTGCCACCAGCAGAGATCAGCGTTCGGGGGCCCCGTATAACTATGGCTACACCTTC.

This chain links TRBV15 with TRBJ2-2; tentatively, D is TRBD1 (6 bases). The CDR3 is 16 amino acids. Trimming pared 3 bases from V and 6 bases from J, leaving 17 bases between. Germline CDR1 and CDR2: LNHNV and YYDKDF (reference sequence). CDR3 protein: CATSSLGQGYPGELFF. CDR3 in DNA: TGTGCCACCAGCAGTTTAGGCCAGGGGTACCCCGGGGAGCTGTTTTTT.

The rearrangement links TRBV6-1 to TRBJ2-7; D is uncertain. V was cut by 10 bases and J by 0 bases, with 16 bases left in between. Germline CDR1 is MNHNS and CDR2 is SASEGT. CDR3 length equals 14 residues. The DNA for the CDR3 is TGTGCCACCAGGATAGGGTCGGACTCCTACGAGCAGTACTTC. This encodes CATRIGSDSYEQYF.

V gene TRBV7-2 combines with J gene TRBJ2-2; D is uncertain. The germline CDR1 and CDR2 sequences are SGHTA and FQGNSA. Trimming cost V 5 bases and J 2 bases, with 15 bases left between them. The CDR3 length is 16 residues. The CDR3 DNA sequence: TGTGCCAGCAGCGCAAACGTCGCTAGTAACACCGGGGAGCTGTTTTTT. It yields the protein CASSANVASNTGELFF.

The rearrangement links TRBV18 to TRBJ1-4; D not certain. The V end lost 5 bases, the J end lost 1 base, and 5 bases lay between the germline ends. The CDR3 has 13 amino acids. The V gene's germline CDR1 is KGHSH and CDR2 LQKENI. This CDR3 is CASSTLTNEKLFF. The CDR3 DNA sequence: TGTGCCAGCTCAACCCTAACTAATGAAAAACTGTTTTTT.

Here the CDR3 reads CARGQASGSETQYF. The CDR3 nucleotides read TGTGCCAGGGGCCAGGCTAGCGGGAGTGAGACCCAGTACTTC. V usage is TRBV2 and J usage is TRBJ2-5, with 10 bases identical to TRBD2. V lost 9 bases to trimming and J lost 5 bases; unmatched junction nucleotides: 9. Looked up from germline, CDR1 is SNHLY and CDR2 is FYNNEI. The CDR3 extends over 14 amino acids.